The TCR beta chain described here comes from a study of T cell responses to AZD1222 COVID-19 vaccine. Germline V lookup: CDR1 SEHNR, CDR2 FQNEAQ (reference sequence). Trimming at V came to 0 bases and at J to 5 bases, leaving 7 bases not matched to a gene. The CDR3 consists of 16 residues. The repertoire was sequenced with immunoSEQ multiplex PCR; TCRdb's copy has only in-frame clones and lacks some. Here the sample spans about 140,000 clones, 90% being singletons. Source: peripheral blood, taken on day 0 of AZD1222 vaccination. V is TRBV7-9 and J is TRBJ2-1, with TRBD1 matching 7 bases. The TCR sequence derives from an adult in good health. The CDR3 protein is CASSLAGSGGNNEQFF. The CDR3, as DNA: TGTGCCAGCAGCTTAGCCGGGTCAGGGGGTAACAATGAGCAGTTCTTC.